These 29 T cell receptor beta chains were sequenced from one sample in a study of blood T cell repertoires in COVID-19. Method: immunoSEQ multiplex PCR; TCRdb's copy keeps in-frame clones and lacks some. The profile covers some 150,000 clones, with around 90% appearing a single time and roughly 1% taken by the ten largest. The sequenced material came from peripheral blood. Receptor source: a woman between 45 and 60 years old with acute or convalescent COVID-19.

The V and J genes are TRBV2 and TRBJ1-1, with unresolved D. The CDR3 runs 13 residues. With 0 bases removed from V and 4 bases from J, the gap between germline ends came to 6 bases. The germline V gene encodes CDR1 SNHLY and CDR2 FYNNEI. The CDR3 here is CASSEARPTEAFF. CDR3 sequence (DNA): TGTGCCAGCAGTGAAGCGCGTCCCACTGAAGCTTTCTTT.

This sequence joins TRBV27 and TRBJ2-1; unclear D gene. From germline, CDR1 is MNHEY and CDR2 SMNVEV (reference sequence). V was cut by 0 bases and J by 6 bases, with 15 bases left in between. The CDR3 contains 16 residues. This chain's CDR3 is CASSLSLLSGPNEQFF. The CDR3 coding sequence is TGTGCCAGCAGTTTATCTCTGTTATCAGGCCCCAATGAGCAGTTCTTC.

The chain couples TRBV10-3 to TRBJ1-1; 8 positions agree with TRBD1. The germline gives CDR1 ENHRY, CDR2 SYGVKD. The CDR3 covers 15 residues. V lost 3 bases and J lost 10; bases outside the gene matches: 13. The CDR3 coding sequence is TGTGCCATCAGTGATGTAGACAGGGGAGGGGTGGTAGCTTTCTTT. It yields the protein CAISDVDRGGVVAFF.

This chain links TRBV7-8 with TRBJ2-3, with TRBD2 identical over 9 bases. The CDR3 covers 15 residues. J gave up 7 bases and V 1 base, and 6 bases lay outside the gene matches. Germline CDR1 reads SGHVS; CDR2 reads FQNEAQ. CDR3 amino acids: CASSLGGGAGNTQYF. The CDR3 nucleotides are TGTGCCAGCAGCTTAGGCGGGGGGGCCGGGAATACGCAGTATTTT.

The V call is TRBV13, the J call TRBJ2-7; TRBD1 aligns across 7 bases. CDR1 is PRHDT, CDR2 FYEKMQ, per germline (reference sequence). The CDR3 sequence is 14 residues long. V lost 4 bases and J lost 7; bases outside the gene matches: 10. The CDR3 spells CASSSPGTAREQYF. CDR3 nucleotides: TGTGCCAGCAGCTCTCCAGGGACAGCAAGGGAGCAGTACTTC.

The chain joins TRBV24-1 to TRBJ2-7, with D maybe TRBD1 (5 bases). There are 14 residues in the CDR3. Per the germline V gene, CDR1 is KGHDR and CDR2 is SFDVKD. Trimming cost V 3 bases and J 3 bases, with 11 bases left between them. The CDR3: CATSDQGPYYEQYF. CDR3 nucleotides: TGTGCCACCAGTGATCAGGGCCCCTACTACGAGCAGTACTTC.

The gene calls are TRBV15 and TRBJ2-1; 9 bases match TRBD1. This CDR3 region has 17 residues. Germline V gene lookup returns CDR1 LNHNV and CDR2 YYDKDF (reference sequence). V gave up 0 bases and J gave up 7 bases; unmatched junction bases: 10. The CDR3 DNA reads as TGTGCCACCAGCAGAGATTACCGGACAGGGGATCTGAATGAGCAGTTCTTC. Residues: CATSRDYRTGDLNEQFF. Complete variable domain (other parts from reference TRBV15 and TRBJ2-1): DAMVIQNPRYQVTQFGKPVTLSCSQTLNHNVMYWYQQKSSQAPKLLFHYYDKDFNNEADTPDNFQSRRPNTSFCFLDIRSPGLGDTAMYLCATSRDYRTGDLNEQFFGPGTRLTVL.

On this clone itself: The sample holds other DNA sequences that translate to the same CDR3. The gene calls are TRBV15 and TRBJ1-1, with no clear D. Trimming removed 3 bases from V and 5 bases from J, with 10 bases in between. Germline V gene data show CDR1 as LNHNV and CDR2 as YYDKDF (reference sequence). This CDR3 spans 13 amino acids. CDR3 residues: CATSRTPGTEAFF. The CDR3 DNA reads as TGTGCCACCAGCAGGACCCCCGGGACTGAAGCTTTCTTT.

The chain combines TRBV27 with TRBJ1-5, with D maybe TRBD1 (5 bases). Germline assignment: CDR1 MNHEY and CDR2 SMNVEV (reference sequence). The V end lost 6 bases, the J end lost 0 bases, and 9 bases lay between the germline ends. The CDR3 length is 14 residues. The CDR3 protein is CASSLQGSNQPQHF. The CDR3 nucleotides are TGTGCCAGCAGCCTCCAGGGTAGCAATCAGCCCCAGCATTTT.

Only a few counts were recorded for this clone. The CDR3 sequence is CASSDRTGGNEQYF. In DNA form, the CDR3 reads TGTGCCAGCAGCGACCGGACAGGGGGCAACGAGCAGTACTTC. This chain joins TRBV11-2 and TRBJ2-7; 11 bases are shared with TRBD1. Trimming took 5 bases from V and 5 from J; bases not matched to a gene: 5. Germline CDR1 and CDR2: SGHAT and FQNNGV. This CDR3 contains 14 residues.

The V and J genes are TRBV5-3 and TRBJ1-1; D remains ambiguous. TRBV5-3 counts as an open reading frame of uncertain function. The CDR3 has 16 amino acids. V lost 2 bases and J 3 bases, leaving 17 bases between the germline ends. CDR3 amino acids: CARSLPTHTVHTEAFF. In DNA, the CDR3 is TGTGCCAGAAGCTTACCCACCCATACAGTTCACACTGAAGCTTTCTTT.

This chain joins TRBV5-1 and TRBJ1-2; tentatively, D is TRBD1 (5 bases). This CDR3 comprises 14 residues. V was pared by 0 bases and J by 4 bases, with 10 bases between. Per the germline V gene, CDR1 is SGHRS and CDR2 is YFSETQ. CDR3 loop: CASSLEGRSYGYTF. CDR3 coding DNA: TGCGCCAGCAGCTTGGAGGGGAGGAGCTATGGCTACACCTTC. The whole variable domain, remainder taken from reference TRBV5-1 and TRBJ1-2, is KAGVTQTPRYLIKTRGQQVTLSCSPISGHRSVSWYQQTPGQGLQFLFEYFSETQRNKGNFPGRFSGRQFSNSRSEMNVSTLELGDSALYLCASSLEGRSYGYTFGSGTRLTVV.

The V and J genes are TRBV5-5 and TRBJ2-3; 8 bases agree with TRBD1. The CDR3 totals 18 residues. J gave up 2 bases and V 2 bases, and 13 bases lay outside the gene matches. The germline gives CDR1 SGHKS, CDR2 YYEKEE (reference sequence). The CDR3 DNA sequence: TGTGCCAGCAGCTTCTTCGCCCTACAGGGGGTGGACACAGATACGCAGTATTTT. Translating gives CASSFFALQGVDTDTQYF.

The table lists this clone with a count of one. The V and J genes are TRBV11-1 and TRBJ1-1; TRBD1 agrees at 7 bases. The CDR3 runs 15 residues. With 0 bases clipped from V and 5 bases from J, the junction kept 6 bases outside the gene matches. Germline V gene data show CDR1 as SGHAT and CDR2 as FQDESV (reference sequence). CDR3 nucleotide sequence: TGTGCCAGCAGCTTAGCCCTTCAGGGGGTGACTGAAGCTTTCTTT. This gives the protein CASSLALQGVTEAFF.

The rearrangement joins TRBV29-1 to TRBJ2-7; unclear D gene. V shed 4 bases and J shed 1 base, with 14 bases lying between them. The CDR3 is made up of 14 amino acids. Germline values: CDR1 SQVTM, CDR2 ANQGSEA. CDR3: CSVVDSVGSYEQYF. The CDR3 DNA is TGCAGCGTTGTGGATTCGGTCGGGTCCTACGAGCAGTACTTC.

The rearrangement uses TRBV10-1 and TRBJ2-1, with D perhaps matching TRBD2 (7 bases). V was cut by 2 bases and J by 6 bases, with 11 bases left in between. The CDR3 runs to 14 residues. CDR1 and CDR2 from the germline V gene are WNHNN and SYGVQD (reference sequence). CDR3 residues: CASSEGGGVNEQFF. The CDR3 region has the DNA TGCGCCAGCAGTGAGGGGGGGGGCGTCAATGAGCAGTTCTTC.

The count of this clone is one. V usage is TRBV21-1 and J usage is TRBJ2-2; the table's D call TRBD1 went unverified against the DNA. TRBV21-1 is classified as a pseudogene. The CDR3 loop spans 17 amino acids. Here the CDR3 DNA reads TGTGCCAGCAACGGACAGGGGGCACTTTCGAACACCGGGGAGCTGTTTTTT. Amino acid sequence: CASNGQGALSNTGELFF.

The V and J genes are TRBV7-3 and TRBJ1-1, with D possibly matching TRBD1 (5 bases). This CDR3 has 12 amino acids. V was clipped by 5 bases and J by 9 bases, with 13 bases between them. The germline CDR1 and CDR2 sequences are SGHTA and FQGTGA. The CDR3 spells CASSIGTGQAFF. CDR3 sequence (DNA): TGTGCCAGCAGCATCGGCACAGGCCAAGCTTTCTTT.

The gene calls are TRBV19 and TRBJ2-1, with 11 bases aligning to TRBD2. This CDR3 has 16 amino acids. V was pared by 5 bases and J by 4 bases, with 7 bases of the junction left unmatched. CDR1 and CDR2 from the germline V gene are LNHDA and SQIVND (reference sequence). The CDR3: CASSRSGLAEYNEQFF. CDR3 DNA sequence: TGTGCCAGTAGTCGATCGGGACTAGCGGAATACAATGAGCAGTTCTTC.

This CDR3 reads CASSPFVAGGPEDTQYF. Here the CDR3 DNA reads TGTGCCAGCAGCCCCTTCGTGGCGGGGGGGCCTGAGGATACGCAGTATTTT. The rearrangement joins TRBV4-2 to TRBJ2-3; TRBD2 aligns across 9 bases. Per the germline V gene, CDR1 is LGHNA and CDR2 is YNFKEQ. V lost 4 bases, J lost 6 bases, and 14 bases stayed unmatched. CDR3 size: 17 residues.

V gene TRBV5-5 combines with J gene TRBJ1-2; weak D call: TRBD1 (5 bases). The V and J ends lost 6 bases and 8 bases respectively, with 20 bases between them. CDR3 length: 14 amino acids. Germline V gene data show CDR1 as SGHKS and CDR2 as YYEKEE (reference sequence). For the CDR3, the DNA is TGTGCCAGCACCCTTCGCTCCAGGGCGTCCGGCTACACCTTC. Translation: CASTLRSRASGYTF.

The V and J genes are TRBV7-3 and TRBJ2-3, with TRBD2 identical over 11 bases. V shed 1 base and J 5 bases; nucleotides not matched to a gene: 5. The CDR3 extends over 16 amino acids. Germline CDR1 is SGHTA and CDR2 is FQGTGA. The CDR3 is CASSLIAGGPGDTQYF. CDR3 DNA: TGTGCCAGCAGCTTAATAGCGGGGGGGCCCGGAGATACGCAGTATTTT.

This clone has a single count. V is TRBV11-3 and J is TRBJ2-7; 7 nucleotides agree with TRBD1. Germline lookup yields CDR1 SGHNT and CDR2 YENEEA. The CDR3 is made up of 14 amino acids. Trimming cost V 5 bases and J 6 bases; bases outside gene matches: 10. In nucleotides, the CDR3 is TGTGCCAGCAGCCCCCGACAGGGACCGCGCGAGCAGTACTTC. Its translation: CASSPRQGPREQYF.

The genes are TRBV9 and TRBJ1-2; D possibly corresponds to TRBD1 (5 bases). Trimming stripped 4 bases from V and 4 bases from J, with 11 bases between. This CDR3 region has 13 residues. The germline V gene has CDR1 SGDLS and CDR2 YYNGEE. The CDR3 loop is CASSSGAAYGYTF. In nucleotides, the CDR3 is TGTGCCAGCAGCTCTGGGGCAGCCTATGGCTACACCTTC.

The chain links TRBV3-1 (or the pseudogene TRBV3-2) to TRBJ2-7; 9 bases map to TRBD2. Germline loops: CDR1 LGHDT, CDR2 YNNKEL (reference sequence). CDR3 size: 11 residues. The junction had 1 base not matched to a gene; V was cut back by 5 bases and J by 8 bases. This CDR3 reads CASSGTSKQYF. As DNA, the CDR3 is TGTGCCAGCAGCGGGACTAGCAAGCAGTACTTC.

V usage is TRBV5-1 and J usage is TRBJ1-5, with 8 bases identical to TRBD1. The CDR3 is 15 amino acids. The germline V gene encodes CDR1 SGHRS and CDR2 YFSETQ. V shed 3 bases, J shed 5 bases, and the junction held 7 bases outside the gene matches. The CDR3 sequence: CASSSDPGGDQPQHF. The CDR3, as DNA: TGCGCCAGCAGCTCAGACCCAGGGGGCGATCAGCCCCAGCATTTT.

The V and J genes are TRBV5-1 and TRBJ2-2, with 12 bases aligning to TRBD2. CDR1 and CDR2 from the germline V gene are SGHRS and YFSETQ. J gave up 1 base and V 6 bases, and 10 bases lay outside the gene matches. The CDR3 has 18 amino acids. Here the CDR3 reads CASKGRGLAGENTGELFF. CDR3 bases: TGCGCCAGCAAGGGAAGGGGACTAGCGGGTGAGAACACCGGGGAGCTGTTTTTT. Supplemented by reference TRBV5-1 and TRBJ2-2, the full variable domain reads KAGVTQTPRYLIKTRGQQVTLSCSPISGHRSVSWYQQTPGQGLQFLFEYFSETQRNKGNFPGRFSGRQFSNSRSEMNVSTLELGDSALYLCASKGRGLAGENTGELFFGEGSRLTVL.

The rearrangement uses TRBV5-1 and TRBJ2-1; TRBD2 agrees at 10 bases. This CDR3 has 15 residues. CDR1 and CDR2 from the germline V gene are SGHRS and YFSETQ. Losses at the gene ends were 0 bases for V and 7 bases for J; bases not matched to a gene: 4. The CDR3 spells CASSLASGGQNEQFF. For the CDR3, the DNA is TGCGCCAGCAGCTTGGCTAGCGGGGGCCAGAATGAGCAGTTCTTC.

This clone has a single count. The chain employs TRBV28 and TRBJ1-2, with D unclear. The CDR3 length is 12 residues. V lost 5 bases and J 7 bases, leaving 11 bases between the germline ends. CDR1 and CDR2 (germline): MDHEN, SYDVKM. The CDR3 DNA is TGTGCCAGCAGTATCTCCCTTGTTGGCTACACCTTC. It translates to CASSISLVGYTF.